This entry describes one T cell receptor beta chain. This may be a read error: a much more frequent sequence differs by one nucleotide. PBMCs were collected from a roughly 9.7 ml volume of fresh peripheral blood. The record originates from a study of T cells in Graves' hyperthyroidism and ophthalmopathy. Across the whole study: The blood sample was taken at first diagnosis, before treatment began.

RNA transcripts served as the template for amplifying TCR beta CDR3 regions. A first-round RT-PCR of the TCR CDR3 used the HTBI primer set. TCRdb re-derived calls from the multiplex PCR reads in MiXCR, one entry per CDR3 protein. Of roughly 300,000 distinct CDR3 sequences in the sample, more than 11% were seen once. The CDR3 totals 12 residues. CDR1 is MDHEN, CDR2 SYDVKM, per germline. V dropped 7 bases and J dropped 6; count of bases not matched to a gene: 5. The sequence was collected from a woman aged 30 to 39 with Graves' hyperthyroidism. The sequencing input was blood. The V and J genes are TRBV28 and TRBJ2-7, with 8 nucleotides matching TRBD2. CDR3 sequence (DNA): TGTGCCAGCAACCAGCGGGGGTGCGAGCAGTACTTC. It encodes CASNQRGCEQYF.